These 21 T cell receptor beta chains came from one sample sequenced in a study of PD-1 blockade in classical Hodgkin lymphoma. The time point was: cycle 4 day 1 (C4D1), after more than 5 weeks of nivolumab. Every patient had relapsed following autologous stem cell transplantation, and cohorts differed in brentuximab vedotin exposure. Using magnetic negative selection, the CD4+ T cells were separated out of thawed PBMCs. Some clones are missing from TCRdb's copy, which holds only in-frame ones; the method was immunoSEQ multiplex PCR. The data contain around 18,000 clones, approximately 72% of them singletons. Specimen: CD4+ T cells from blood, collected before the fourth cycle of nivolumab. The receptors originated from a human donor with classical Hodgkin lymphoma.

The V call is TRBV5-1, the J call TRBJ2-2, with 10 nucleotides matching TRBD2. Germline V gives CDR1 SGHRS, CDR2 YFSETQ. The CDR3 length is 18 residues. The trim removed 1 base at V and 0 bases at J, leaving 6 bases unmatched. The CDR3 coding sequence is TGCGCCAGCAGCTTGTCAGTCAGCGGGGGGGCGAACACCGGGGAGCTGTTTTTT. Its translation: CASSLSVSGGANTGELFF.

V and J are TRBV7-2 and TRBJ1-2; 10 nucleotides line up with TRBD1. V shed 4 bases, J shed 4 bases, and the junction held 12 bases outside the gene matches. The germline gives CDR1 SGHTA, CDR2 FQGNSA. The CDR3 spans 17 residues. CDR3 loop: CASSSSGTGATPYGYTF. CDR3 DNA sequence: TGTGCCAGCAGCTCCTCCGGGACAGGGGCTACACCCTATGGCTACACCTTC.

J is TRBJ2-1 and V is TRBV5-4, with D perhaps TRBD1 (6 bases). The V end lost 2 bases, the J end lost 7 bases, and 16 bases lay between the germline ends. The CDR3 sequence is 15 residues long. Germline CDR1 and CDR2: SGHNT and YYREEE (reference sequence). The CDR3: CASSLFIRGDNEQFF. As DNA, the CDR3 is TGTGCCAGCAGCTTATTTATCAGGGGAGATAATGAGCAGTTCTTC.

The chain couples TRBV9 to TRBJ1-6, with a possible D match to TRBD1 (5 bases). The V end was cut by 2 bases, the J end by 7 bases, with 10 bases between. This CDR3 has 14 residues. Per germline, CDR1 SGDLS and CDR2 YYNGEE. The CDR3 sequence: CASSVGGLNSPLHF. The DNA for the CDR3 is TGTGCCAGCAGCGTGGGGGGTCTGAATTCACCCCTCCACTTT.

V is TRBV2 and J is TRBJ1-2; D is perhaps TRBD1 (6 bases). Trimming shortened V by 6 bases and J by 2 bases, and 16 bases separated the two germline ends. The germline gives CDR1 SNHLY, CDR2 FYNNEI. This CDR3 comprises 15 residues. This CDR3 reads CASRGLQGPNYGYTF. The CDR3, as DNA: TGTGCCAGCAGGGGACTACAGGGACCCAACTATGGCTACACCTTC.

This clone was recorded once. The V gene is TRBV18, the J gene TRBJ2-1; the D gene is possibly TRBD1 (6 bases). This CDR3 has 15 amino acids. With 6 bases removed from V and 1 base from J, the gap between germline ends came to 13 bases. Germline V gene lookup returns CDR1 KGHSH and CDR2 LQKENI. The CDR3 loop reads CASSQGLGSYNEQFF. DNA for the CDR3: TGTGCCAGCTCCCAGGGGCTAGGTTCCTACAATGAGCAGTTCTTC.

This chain connects TRBV7-8 to TRBJ1-5; tentatively, D is TRBD1 (5 bases). Germline V gene data show CDR1 as SGHVS and CDR2 as FQNEAQ. V was pared by 5 bases and J by 0 bases, with 8 bases between. The CDR3 runs to 14 residues. CDR3 loop: CASSKTDSNQPQHF. The CDR3 DNA is TGTGCCAGCAGCAAGACAGATAGCAATCAGCCCCAGCATTTT.

The chain combines TRBV15 with TRBJ1-2, with unresolved D. V was shortened by 6 bases and J by 2 bases, with 22 bases between the two germline ends. This CDR3 contains 17 residues. Germline V gives CDR1 LNHNV, CDR2 YYDKDF (reference sequence). The DNA for the CDR3 is TGTGCCACCAGTTCTCCTGTCGATGTGAGGATCAACTATGGCTACACCTTC. As protein: CATSSPVDVRINYGYTF.

Only a few counts were recorded for this clone. V is TRBV19 and J is TRBJ2-2; 7 nucleotides line up with TRBD2. Germline CDR1 and CDR2: LNHDA and SQIVND (reference sequence). CDR3 size: 18 residues. V shed 3 bases, J shed 0 bases, and the junction held 10 bases outside the gene matches. CDR3 DNA sequence: TGTGCCAGTAGTATTGGCGGCGGGGGAGATGCGAACACCGGGGAGCTGTTTTTT. Its protein is CASSIGGGGDANTGELFF.

The chain recombines TRBV5-6 with TRBJ2-5, with TRBD2 matching 7 bases. Germline-derived CDR1 and CDR2 are SGHDT and YYEEEE. With 4 bases clipped from V and 5 bases from J, the junction kept 8 bases outside the gene matches. The CDR3 length is 14 residues. The CDR3 sequence is CASSPPGGGETQYF. The CDR3 DNA sequence: TGTGCCAGCAGCCCCCCGGGAGGCGGGGAGACCCAGTACTTC.

CDR3 nucleotides: TGTGCCAGCAGCTTGGGGACTAGCGGAATATACGAGCAGTACTTC. Protein product: CASSLGTSGIYEQYF. The J gene is TRBJ2-7, the V gene TRBV5-5, with TRBD2 matching 10 bases. The CDR3 extends over 15 amino acids. Looked up from germline, CDR1 is SGHKS and CDR2 is YYEKEE (reference sequence). Trimming cost V 0 bases and J 4 bases; bases outside gene matches: 4.

This clone showed up just a few times. V is TRBV7-2 and J is TRBJ2-3, with a possible D match to TRBD2 (6 bases). Trimming took off 4 bases at V and 3 bases at J, with 14 bases between the two ends. CDR1 is SGHTA and CDR2 is FQGNSA in the germline V gene. The CDR3 has 15 residues. The CDR3 loop is CASSSRVGGTDTQYF. The CDR3 DNA sequence: TGTGCCAGCAGCTCCCGGGTCGGGGGAACAGATACGCAGTATTTT.

The chain recombines TRBV5-6 with TRBJ1-1; 10 bases line up with TRBD1. The CDR3 has 16 residues. Trimming removed 4 bases from V and 3 bases from J; junction bases left unmatched: 9. Germline lookup yields CDR1 SGHDT and CDR2 YYEEEE. The CDR3 region is CASSPETGGGYTEAFF. The CDR3 DNA follows: TGTGCCAGCAGCCCAGAGACAGGGGGCGGGTACACTGAAGCTTTCTTT.

The chain combines TRBV6-5 with TRBJ2-1, with 8 nucleotides matching TRBD2. V lost 6 bases to trimming and J lost 0 bases; unmatched junction nucleotides: 4. This CDR3 has 15 amino acids. CDR1 and CDR2 (germline): MNHEY, SVGAGI. The CDR3 loop is CASSSSGSSYNEQFF. For the CDR3, the DNA is TGTGCCAGCAGCTCCAGCGGGAGCTCCTACAATGAGCAGTTCTTC.

This clone was found a few times. The genes are TRBV5-1 and TRBJ2-3, with unresolved D. CDR3 length: 16 amino acids. Per the germline V gene, CDR1 is SGHRS and CDR2 is YFSETQ. Trimming shortened V by 5 bases and J by 3 bases, and 19 bases separated the two germline ends. The CDR3 DNA follows: TGCGCCAGCAGATCCGACTTGGGCATTCTGACAGATACGCAGTATTTT. It is translated as CASRSDLGILTDTQYF.

The sample holds a few counts of this clone. This chain connects TRBV6-4 to TRBJ1-6; no definite D call. The CDR3 sequence is 9 residues long. Trimming cost V 8 bases and J 13 bases, with 6 bases left between them. Per germline, CDR1 MRHNA and CDR2 SNTAGT. The CDR3 is CASAGPLHF. CDR3 DNA sequence: TGTGCCAGCGCCGGGCCCCTCCACTTT.

The chain links TRBV4-1 to TRBJ2-5, with D perhaps matching TRBD2 (5 bases). This CDR3 is 14 amino acids long. Trimming removed 4 bases at V and 5 bases at J, with 14 bases between. From germline, CDR1 is MGHRA and CDR2 YSYEKL. The CDR3 protein is CASSRQGSGETQYF. The CDR3, as DNA: TGCGCCAGCAGCCGACAAGGCTCGGGGGAGACCCAGTACTTC.

The chain links TRBV7-9 to TRBJ2-3; a possible D gene is TRBD1 (5 bases). V shed 3 bases and J shed 4 bases, with 17 bases lying between them. The germline gives CDR1 SEHNR, CDR2 FQNEAQ (reference sequence). The CDR3 runs to 16 residues. CDR3 sequence (DNA): TGTGCCAGCAGCTTCATCCCAGACAGCCTCCCAGATACGCAGTATTTT. It yields the protein CASSFIPDSLPDTQYF.

V usage is TRBV21-1 and J usage is TRBJ2-1; the table's D call, TRBD2, has no DNA check behind it. TRBV21-1 is assigned pseudogene status. The CDR3 is made up of 21 amino acids. For the CDR3, the DNA is TGTGCCAGCAGCAAAGCAATATCCGGGAGCTACACGACGAGCTCCTACAATGAGCAGTTCTTC. Translated: CASSKAISGSYTTSSYNEQFF.

The chain carries TRBV19 and TRBJ2-1; D is unresolved. The CDR3 loop spans 16 amino acids. V dropped 5 bases and J dropped 0 bases, with 14 bases sitting between them. Per the germline V gene, CDR1 is LNHDA and CDR2 is SQIVND (reference sequence). CDR3 nucleotides: TGTGCCAGTAGTGCTCCCCGACTTAGCTCCTACAATGAGCAGTTCTTC. This encodes CASSAPRLSSYNEQFF.

In its sample, this clone was seen a few times. This chain joins TRBV5-5 and TRBJ2-7; no clear D. Per germline, CDR1 SGHKS and CDR2 YYEKEE (reference sequence). Trimming shortened V by 0 bases and J by 1 base, and 8 bases separated the two germline ends. CDR3 size: 14 residues. CDR3 loop: CASSLVGRSYEQYF. DNA for the CDR3: TGTGCCAGCAGCTTGGTCGGCAGGTCCTACGAGCAGTACTTC.